Listed below are T cell receptor beta chains from one sample, sequenced in a study of blood T cell repertoires in COVID-19. The assay was immunoSEQ multiplex PCR, and TCRdb's table has in-frame clones only and misses some. In the table there are some 93,000 clones, 75% to 90% of which are singletons. Material: peripheral blood. The receptors shown here come from a man in his sixties with acute or convalescent COVID-19. Both conserved end residues are part of each CDR3. D genes are given only for firm matches. A clone size is listed for some rows: how often the clone was seen (once, few, many), or a class if it is expanded.

>TRBV5-1|TRBJ2-4|TRBD1|once
TGCGCCAGCAGCCCAGGGGGAGCCCCCAAAAACATTCAGTACTTC
CASSPGGAPKNIQYF
>TRBV11-3|TRBJ1-1|TRBD1|.
TGTGCCAGCAGCCGGGACAGGAACACTGAAGCTTTCTTT
CASSRDRNTEAFF
>TRBV7-2|TRBJ1-2|.|.
TGTGCCAGCAGCTTAACGGACACCTATGGCTACACCTTC
CASSLTDTYGYTF
>TRBV10-1|TRBJ1-4|TRBD1|.
TGCGCCAGCAGTGATGGGACAGCTAATGAAAAACTGTTTTTT
CASSDGTANEKLFF
>TRBV19|TRBJ2-7|TRBD2|.
TGTGCCAGTAGTAGTAGACTAGCGGGCGCCAGCTCACACGAGCAGTACTTC
CASSSRLAGASSHEQYF
>TRBV5-6|TRBJ1-2|TRBD1|.
TGTGCCAGCAGGCCGGACAGGGGGTTCTATGGCTACACCTTC
CASRPDRGFYGYTF
>TRBV7-9|TRBJ2-4|TRBD1|.
TGTGCCAGCAGCTCGGGACAGGGGGCCCTAGCGGCCAAAAACATTCAGTACTTC
CASSSGQGALAAKNIQYF
>TRBV19|TRBJ2-6|TRBD1|.
TGTGCCAGTAGTATACAGACAGGGGGTACTGGGGCCAACGTCCTGACTTTC
CASSIQTGGTGANVLTF
>TRBV7-2|TRBJ1-1|.|.
TGTGCCAGCAGCTCCTATCGACAGTCTACTGAAGCTTTCTTT
CASSSYRQSTEAFF
>TRBV14|TRBJ1-2|TRBD1|once
TGTGCCAGCAGCCAAGTGGCGGGACAGATGGGGGGCTACACCTTC
CASSQVAGQMGGYTF
>TRBV6-5|TRBJ2-5|.|.
TGTGCCAGCAAATTGGTACTCAACAGCCAAGAGACCCAGTACTTC
CASKLVLNSQETQYF
>TRBV2|TRBJ2-2|.|few
TGTGCCAGCAGTGAAGGACATAAGAACACCGGGGAGCTGTTTTTT
CASSEGHKNTGELFF
>TRBV7-2|TRBJ1-3|.|.
TGTGCCAGCAGCTTCAGCCAAGCGAACACCATATATTTT
CASSFSQANTIYF
>TRBV5-4|TRBJ2-1|TRBD1|.
TGTGCCAGCAGCTTGCCGGGACAGGTCAATGAGCAGTTCTTC
CASSLPGQVNEQFF
>TRBV5-4|TRBJ2-6|.|.
TGTGCCAGCAGCTTAAGCGATCGGGGCTCTGGGGCCAACGTCCTGACTTTC
CASSLSDRGSGANVLTF
>TRBV2|TRBJ1-1|TRBD1|many
TGTGCCAGCATCGCGGGGACAGCCATGAACACTGAAGCTTTCTTT
CASIAGTAMNTEAFF
>TRBV19|TRBJ2-5|TRBD2|.
TGTGCCAGTAGTAGGACTAGCGGGGGGGCTCTAGAGACCCAGTACTTC
CASSRTSGGALETQYF
>TRBV6-6|TRBJ1-6|TRBD1|.
TGTGCCAGCAGGCAAACAGGGGCCTCCTATAATTCACCCCTCCACTTT
CASRQTGASYNSPLHF
>TRBV3-1/TRBV3-2|TRBJ1-2|.|.
TGTGCCAGCAGCCAAGATGGTGATCGAGGAACCTTC
CASSQDGDRGTF
>TRBV21-1|TRBJ2-5|.|.
TGTGCCAGCAGCGGGACACCCCTAGACTTC
CASSGTPLDF
>TRBV15|TRBJ2-7|TRBD2|.
TGTGCCACCAGCAGAGAGGGCGGGGGGGCACTATACGAGCAGTACTTC
CATSREGGGALYEQYF
>TRBV29-1|TRBJ1-3|.|once
TGCAGCGTTGAACCAGGGGCCGACTCTGGAAACACCATATATTTT
CSVEPGADSGNTIYF
>TRBV2|TRBJ1-1|TRBD1|.
TGTGCCAGCAGTGGGGTGGGGACAGCAACCTTGAACACTGAAGCTTTCTTT
CASSGVGTATLNTEAFF
>TRBV12-3/TRBV12-4|TRBJ1-2|TRBD1|.
TGTGCCAGCGGGACAGGGGGGATTGGCTACACCTTC
CASGTGGIGYTF
>TRBV19|TRBJ1-1|TRBD1|.
TGTGCCAGTAGTGACAGGGGGCGGCAGGTTGGGACTGAAGCTTTCTTT
CASSDRGRQVGTEAFF
>TRBV12-5|TRBJ2-6|.|.
TGTGCTAGTGGCCGGGACACCAGCTCTGGGGCCAACGTCCTGACTTTC
CASGRDTSSGANVLTF
>TRBV7-9|TRBJ2-7|.|.
TGTGCCAGCAGCACCGAGACAGGACATAGAAACGACGGGCAGTACTTC
CASSTETGHRNDGQYF
>TRBV12-5|TRBJ2-7|TRBD1|.
TGTGCTAGTGGTTGGACAGGGGGCAACGAGCAGTACTTC
CASGWTGGNEQYF
>TRBV19|TRBJ1-5|.|.
TGTGCCAGTAGCAGGGGAGGGGTGGTGAGAGGTCAGCCCCAGCATTTT
CASSRGGVVRGQPQHF
>TRBV2|TRBJ2-3|.|.
TGTGCCAGCATCAAGCGGGTCACAGATACGCAGTATTTT
CASIKRVTDTQYF
>TRBV9|TRBJ2-5|.|.
TGTGCCAGCAGCGCCCTCGGAGAGACCCAGTACTTC
CASSALGETQYF
>TRBV5-1|TRBJ2-7|TRBD2|.
TGCGCCAGCCAACGATCTAGCGGGCGATATGAGCAGTACTTC
CASQRSSGRYEQYF
>TRBV4-1|TRBJ1-2|.|.
TGCGCCAGCAGCCAAGATCTCGCCGTGGGCAGGGGCTACACCTTC
CASSQDLAVGRGYTF
>TRBV18|TRBJ2-1|TRBD1|.
TGTGCCAGCTCACCACCGAGATCCGGGACAGGGGGAACCTACAATGAGCAGTTCTTC
CASSPPRSGTGGTYNEQFF
>TRBV7-2|TRBJ2-5|.|.
TGTGCCAGCAGCCGGGTTTGGGGGGAGCGAGAGACCCAGTACTTC
CASSRVWGERETQYF
>TRBV2|TRBJ2-7|TRBD1|few
TGTGCCAGCGTAGGACAGGTGACCTCCTACGAGCAGTACTTC
CASVGQVTSYEQYF
>TRBV6-4|TRBJ2-1|TRBD1|.
TGTGCCAGAAACCGGGACAGGGGGCGCCCATGGGAGCAGTTCTTC
CARNRDRGRPWEQFF
>TRBV28|TRBJ1-6|.|.
TGTGCCAGCAGCTACACTACCTATAATTCACCCCTCCACTTT
CASSYTTYNSPLHF
>TRBV2|TRBJ1-5|TRBD1|once
TGTGCCAGCAAAAGGACAGGGGATAGCAATCAGCCCCAGCATTTT
CASKRTGDSNQPQHF
>TRBV7-6|TRBJ1-5|.|.
TGTGCCAGCAGCTTTAGTAGCGATCAGCCCCAGCATTTT
CASSFSSDQPQHF
>TRBV7-9|TRBJ1-2|TRBD1|once
TGTGCCAGCAGCTTAAAGGAGGGACAGCCCTATGGCTACACCTTC
CASSLKEGQPYGYTF
>TRBV27|TRBJ1-2|TRBD1|.
TGTGCCAGCAGTTCTCCGGGGACAGGGAAGTGGGGCTACACCTTC
CASSSPGTGKWGYTF
>TRBV7-8|TRBJ2-7|TRBD2|few
TGTGCCAGCAGCTTCGGGGGGAGCTCCTACGAGCAGTACTTC
CASSFGGSSYEQYF
>TRBV28|TRBJ1-2|.|.
TGTGCCAGCAGACCTATCTCCTATGGCTACACCTTC
CASRPISYGYTF
>TRBV6-5|TRBJ1-2|.|.
TGTGCCAGCAGTTACGGGCTGAACTATGGCTACACCTTC
CASSYGLNYGYTF
>TRBV9|TRBJ1-2|TRBD1|.
TGTGCCAGCAGCGTAGGTGCAGGGGGATATGGCTACACCTTC
CASSVGAGGYGYTF
>TRBV7-2|TRBJ1-2|TRBD1|.
TGTGCCAGCAGCCCGAGTCTCGGGACAGGACGAGCTAACTATGGCTACACCTTC
CASSPSLGTGRANYGYTF
>TRBV5-1|TRBJ1-1|.|.
TGCGCCAGCAGCTTTACAGGGAACACTGAAGCTTTCTTT
CASSFTGNTEAFF
>TRBV20-1|TRBJ1-4|.|.
TGCAGTGCCCGACTCGGAAAACTGTTTTTT
CSARLGKLFF
>TRBV5-1|TRBJ2-3|.|.
TGCGCCAGCAGTCACACAGATACGCAGTATTTT
CASSHTDTQYF
>TRBV6-6|TRBJ1-1|.|few
TGTGCCAGCAGCACAGGCAGCGCGAACACTGAAGCTTTCTTT
CASSTGSANTEAFF
>TRBV6-6|TRBJ1-1|TRBD1|.
TGTGCCAGCAGTGGGGACAGGGTGTTTGAAGCTTTCTTT
CASSGDRVFEAFF
>TRBV7-3|TRBJ2-6|.|once
TGTGCCAGCAGCTTAACGCGGGGTGCTGGGGCCAACGTCCTGACTTTC
CASSLTRGAGANVLTF
>TRBV7-2|TRBJ2-3|TRBD2|.
TGTGCCAGCAGCTTTCGGGGGGGCTGGCAGGGAGATACGCAGTATTTT
CASSFRGGWQGDTQYF
>TRBV27|TRBJ2-1|TRBD2|.
TGTGCCAGCAGAACTAGCGGGAGGGTTGAGCAGTTCTTC
CASRTSGRVEQFF
>TRBV11-2|TRBJ2-1|TRBD2|.
TGTGCCAGCAGCCAAACAAGCGGGAAGAGGCTCCGTGAGCAGTTCTTC
CASSQTSGKRLREQFF
>TRBV5-4|TRBJ2-7|TRBD2|.
TGTGCCAGCAGCCCCGCGGGGGGGACTCACTACGAGCAGTACTTC
CASSPAGGTHYEQYF
>TRBV7-2|TRBJ2-5|.|.
TGTGCCAGCAGCTTAGTTTCCAGGGCAGAGACCCAGTACTTC
CASSLVSRAETQYF